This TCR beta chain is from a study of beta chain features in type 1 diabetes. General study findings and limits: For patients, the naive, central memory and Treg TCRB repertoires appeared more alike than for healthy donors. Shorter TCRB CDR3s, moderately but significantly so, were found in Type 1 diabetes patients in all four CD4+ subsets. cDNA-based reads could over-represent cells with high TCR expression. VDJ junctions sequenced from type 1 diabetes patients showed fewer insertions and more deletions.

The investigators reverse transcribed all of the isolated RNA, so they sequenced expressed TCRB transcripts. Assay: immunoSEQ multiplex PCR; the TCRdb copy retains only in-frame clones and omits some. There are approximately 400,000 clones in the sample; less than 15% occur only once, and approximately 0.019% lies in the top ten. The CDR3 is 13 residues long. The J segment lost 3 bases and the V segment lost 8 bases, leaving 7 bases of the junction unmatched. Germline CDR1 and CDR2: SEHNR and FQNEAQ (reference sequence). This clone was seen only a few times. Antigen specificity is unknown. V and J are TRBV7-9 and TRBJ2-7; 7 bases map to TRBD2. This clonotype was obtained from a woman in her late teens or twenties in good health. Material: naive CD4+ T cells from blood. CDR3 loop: CASGSSGNYEQYF. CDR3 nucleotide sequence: TGTGCCAGCGGTTCTAGCGGCAACTACGAGCAGTACTTC.